The clone carrying this TCR beta chain was counted ten times or more. The antigen is unknown. TCR beta VDJ and CDR3 profiling used genomic DNA as template. MiXCR, run by TCRdb on the reads, gives a single entry per CDR3 protein. This table has about 180,000 distinct CDR3 sequences, approximately 48% appearing once. The data stem from a study of CD8+CD57+ T cells in acquired aplastic anemia. Broader study findings: Between patients and controls, around 27 CD8+ CDR3 sequences were found in common.

The authors sequenced patients whose flow cytometry had shown CD8+CD57+ cell expansion. CDR1 is SGDLS and CDR2 is YYNGEE in the germline V gene. The CDR3 is made up of 14 amino acids. The V gene end was trimmed by 3 bases and the J gene end by 5 bases; junction bases not matched to a gene: 4. This chain joins TRBV9 and TRBJ2-3; 9 nucleotides match TRBD2. The sample comprised sorted CD4+, CD8+, or CD8+CD57+ T cells (not recorded which) from PBMCs. This TCR derives from a human donor with aplastic anemia. The CDR3 DNA sequence: TGTGCCAGCAGCGGCGGGGGGGCGAGAGATACGCAGTATTTT. Its protein product is CASSGGGARDTQYF.